These 4 T cell receptor beta chains originate from one sample sequenced in a study of T cell clones after liver transplantation. Only in-frame clones appear in the TCRdb table, and some are missing; sequencing was by immunoSEQ multiplex PCR. In the table there are around 51,000 clones, approximately 87% of which are singletons. Specimen: CD8+ T cells from blood, collected 12 months after liver transplant. These receptors originate from a human patient who received a liver transplant. Some T cells may be graft donor cells.

The rearrangement uses TRBV5-4 and TRBJ2-5; D gene ambiguous. Germline V gene sequence: CDR1 SGHNT, CDR2 YYREEE (reference sequence). The CDR3 consists of 15 residues. With 0 bases removed from V and 5 bases from J, the gap between germline ends came to 14 bases. CDR3: CASSLDLGIRETQYF. The CDR3 region has the DNA TGTGCCAGCAGCTTGGACCTGGGAATTAGGGAGACCCAGTACTTC.

The chain combines TRBV4-3 with TRBJ2-2; 13 bases are shared with TRBD2. J gave up 6 bases and V 3 bases, and 4 bases lay outside the gene matches. CDR1 is LGHNA and CDR2 is YSLEER in the germline V gene. The CDR3 loop spans 16 amino acids. The CDR3 nucleotides are TGCGCCAGCAGCCATGGACTAGCGGGAGCCCCCGGGGAGCTGTTTTTT. This sequence encodes CASSHGLAGAPGELFF.

This rearrangement joins TRBV5-1 to TRBJ1-2; 10 nucleotides align to TRBD1. V was clipped by 4 bases and J by 7 bases; unmatched bases: 13. Germline CDR1 and CDR2: SGHRS and YFSETQ. CDR3 length: 16 amino acids. CDR3 bases: TGCGCCAGCAGCGGAATCGAGGGACAGGGGCAGGGTGGCTACACCTTC. It translates to CASSGIEGQGQGGYTF. Full variable domain (rest looked up from reference TRBV5-1 and TRBJ1-2): KAGVTQTPRYLIKTRGQQVTLSCSPISGHRSVSWYQQTPGQGLQFLFEYFSETQRNKGNFPGRFSGRQFSNSRSEMNVSTLELGDSALYLCASSGIEGQGQGGYTFGSGTRLTVV.

The chain links TRBV6-1 to TRBJ1-2, with D possibly TRBD1 on 6 matching bases. Germline-derived CDR1 and CDR2 are MNHNS and SASEGT. The CDR3 extends over 15 amino acids. V dropped 1 base and J dropped 3 bases, with 12 bases sitting between them. The CDR3: CASSEGTTGYYGYTF. Here the CDR3 DNA reads TGTGCCAGCAGTGAAGGGACCACAGGGTACTATGGCTACACCTTC.